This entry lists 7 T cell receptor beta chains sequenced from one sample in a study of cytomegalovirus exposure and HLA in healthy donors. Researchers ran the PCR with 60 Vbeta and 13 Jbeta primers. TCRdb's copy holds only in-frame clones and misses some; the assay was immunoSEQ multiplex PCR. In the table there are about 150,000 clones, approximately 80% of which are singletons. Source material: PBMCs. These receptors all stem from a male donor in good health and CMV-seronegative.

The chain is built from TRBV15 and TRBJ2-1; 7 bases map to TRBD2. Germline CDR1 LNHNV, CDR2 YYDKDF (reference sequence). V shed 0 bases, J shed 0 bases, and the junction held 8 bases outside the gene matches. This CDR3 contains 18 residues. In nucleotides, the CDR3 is TGTGCCACCAGCAGAGATCGGGGGGTACCCGGCTCCTACAATGAGCAGTTCTTC. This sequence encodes CATSRDRGVPGSYNEQFF.

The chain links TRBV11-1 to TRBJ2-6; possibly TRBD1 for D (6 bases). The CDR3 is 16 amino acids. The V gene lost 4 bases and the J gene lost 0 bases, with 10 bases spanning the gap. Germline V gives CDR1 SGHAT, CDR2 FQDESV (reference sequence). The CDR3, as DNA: TGTGCCAGCAGCTATACAGGGCGCTCTGGGGCCAACGTCCTGACTTTC. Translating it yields CASSYTGRSGANVLTF.

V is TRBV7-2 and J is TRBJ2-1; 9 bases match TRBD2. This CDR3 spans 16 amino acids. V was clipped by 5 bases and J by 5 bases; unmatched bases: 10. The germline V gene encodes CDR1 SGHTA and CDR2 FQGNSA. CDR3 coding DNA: TGTGCCAGCAGCCCAGAGCGGGGGGCGAGAAACAATGAGCAGTTCTTC. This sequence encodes CASSPERGARNNEQFF.

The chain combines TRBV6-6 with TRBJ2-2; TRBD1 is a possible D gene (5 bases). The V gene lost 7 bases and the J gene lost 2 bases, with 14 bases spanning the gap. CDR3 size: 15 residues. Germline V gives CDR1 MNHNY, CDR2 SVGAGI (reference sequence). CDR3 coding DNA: TGTGCCAGCAAAGGATGGGGCTTCAACACCGGGGAGCTGTTTTTT. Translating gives CASKGWGFNTGELFF.

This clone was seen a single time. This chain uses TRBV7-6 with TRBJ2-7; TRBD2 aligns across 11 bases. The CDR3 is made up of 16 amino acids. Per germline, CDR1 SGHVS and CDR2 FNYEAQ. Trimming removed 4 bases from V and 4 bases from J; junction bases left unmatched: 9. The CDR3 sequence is CASSSDPGTSGYEQYF. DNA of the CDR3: TGTGCCAGCAGCTCAGACCCCGGGACTAGCGGATACGAGCAGTACTTC.

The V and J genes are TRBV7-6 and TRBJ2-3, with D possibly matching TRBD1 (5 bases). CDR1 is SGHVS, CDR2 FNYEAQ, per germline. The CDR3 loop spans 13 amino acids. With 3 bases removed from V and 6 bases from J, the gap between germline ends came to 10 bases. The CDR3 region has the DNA TGTGCCAGCAGCTTCGGCCCAGGGGATACGCAGTATTTT. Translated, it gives CASSFGPGDTQYF.

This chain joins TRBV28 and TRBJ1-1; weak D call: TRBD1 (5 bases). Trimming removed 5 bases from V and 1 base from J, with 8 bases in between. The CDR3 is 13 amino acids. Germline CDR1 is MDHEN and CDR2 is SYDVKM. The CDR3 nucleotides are TGTGCCAGCAGTCAAGGGGAGAACACTGAAGCTTTCTTT. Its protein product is CASSQGENTEAFF.